Following are 22 T cell receptor beta chains from one sample sequenced in a study of blood T cell repertoires in COVID-19. Only in-frame clones appear in the TCRdb table, and some are missing; sequencing was by immunoSEQ multiplex PCR. This sample has just over 650,000 clones, with 70% to 90% found just once. Sequences were obtained from peripheral blood. The receptors were sampled from a woman under 30 with acute or convalescent COVID-19.

This clone was observed a single time. The V call is TRBV6-5, the J call TRBJ1-1; D not certain. V dropped 6 bases and J dropped 2 bases, with 7 bases sitting between them. The germline CDR1 and CDR2 sequences are MNHEY and SVGAGI. This CDR3 spans 12 amino acids. The CDR3 DNA reads as TGTGCCAGCAGGACTACTAACACTGAAGCTTTCTTT. Protein: CASRTTNTEAFF.

V usage is TRBV4-1 and J usage is TRBJ2-3; 9 positions match TRBD2. Per the germline V gene, CDR1 is MGHRA and CDR2 is YSYEKL. V lost 1 base to trimming and J lost 5 bases; unmatched junction nucleotides: 13. CDR3 size: 18 residues. DNA of the CDR3: TGCGCCAGCAGCCAAGTCTTTAACGCGGGGGGGAAGATAGATACGCAGTATTTT. Translation: CASSQVFNAGGKIDTQYF.

V usage is TRBV30 and J usage is TRBJ1-2; TRBD1 is a possible D gene (5 bases). Trimming took off 0 bases at V and 4 bases at J, with 12 bases between the two ends. The CDR3 is made up of 14 amino acids. CDR1 is GTSNPN, CDR2 SVGIG, per germline (reference sequence). The CDR3 here is CAWSVLGVGYGYTF. As DNA, the CDR3 is TGTGCCTGGAGTGTATTAGGGGTCGGCTATGGCTACACCTTC.

The rearrangement joins TRBV29-1 to TRBJ2-1; 11 nucleotides line up with TRBD1. Germline CDR1 reads SQVTM; CDR2 reads ANQGSEA. The V gene end was trimmed by 7 bases and the J gene end by 7 bases; junction bases not matched to a gene: 6. This CDR3 has 13 residues. CDR3 amino acids: CSATGQGANEQFF. The CDR3 DNA follows: TGCAGCGCCACAGGACAGGGGGCTAATGAGCAGTTCTTC.

Turning to this clone: Other DNA sequences from this sample encode an identical CDR3 as well. The V and J genes are TRBV6-5 and TRBJ2-7; D perhaps matches TRBD1 (6 bases). This CDR3 has 14 amino acids. From germline, CDR1 is MNHEY and CDR2 SVGAGI. Trimming stripped 2 bases from V and 2 bases from J, with 10 bases between. The CDR3 DNA reads TGTGCCAGCAGTTACGGCAAGGGGGCCTACGAGCAGTACTTC. Protein: CASSYGKGAYEQYF.

The V gene is TRBV6-5, the J gene TRBJ2-7; TRBD1 agrees at 10 bases. The CDR3 extends over 12 amino acids. From germline, CDR1 is MNHEY and CDR2 SVGAGI. The V and J ends lost 10 bases and 3 bases, in that order; junction bases with no gene match: 3. CDR3 sequence (DNA): TGTGCCACCGACAGGGGGCTCTACGAGCAGTACTTC. Its translation: CATDRGLYEQYF.

V gene TRBV6-4 combines with J gene TRBJ2-1; 8 bases are a match to TRBD1. J lost 8 bases, V lost 3 bases, and 9 bases had no gene match. Germline CDR1 and CDR2: MRHNA and SNTAGT. The CDR3 runs to 15 residues. The CDR3 spells CASSEIAGGSDEQFF. In DNA form, the CDR3 reads TGTGCCAGCAGTGAAATCGCAGGGGGCAGCGATGAGCAGTTCTTC.

The genes are TRBV11-2 and TRBJ1-5, with 9 bases matching TRBD1. This CDR3 contains 15 residues. Germline V gives CDR1 SGHAT, CDR2 FQNNGV. Losses at the gene ends were 1 base for V and 8 bases for J; bases not matched to a gene: 6. The CDR3 DNA is TGTGCCAGCAGCTTAGGGGGGACAGGGTGGGAGCCCCAGCATTTT. Translation: CASSLGGTGWEPQHF. Full variable domain (remainder filled in from reference TRBV11-2 and TRBJ1-5): EAGVAQSPRYKIIEKRQSVAFWCNPISGHATLYWYQQILGQGPKLLIQFQNNGVVDDSQLPKDRFSAERLKGVDSTLKIQPAKLEDSAVYLCASSLGGTGWEPQHFGDGTRLSIL.

The chain links TRBV19 to TRBJ1-1; the match to TRBD1 covers 10 bases. V was clipped by 6 bases and J by 8 bases; unmatched bases: 12. This CDR3 has 15 residues. Germline CDR1 is LNHDA and CDR2 is SQIVND (reference sequence). CDR3 nucleotide sequence: TGTGCCAGTAGCCTTTGGGACAGGGGTACAGCCGAAGCTTTCTTT. Protein sequence: CASSLWDRGTAEAFF.

V usage is TRBV29-1 and J usage is TRBJ1-2, with 12 bases that match TRBD1. With V trimmed by 7 bases and J by 7 bases, 7 bases remained unmatched. There are 13 residues in the CDR3. Germline loops: CDR1 SQVTM, CDR2 ANQGSEA. The CDR3 region has the DNA TGCAGCGCCGCCCCGGGACAGGGGGCTGGCTACACCTTC. Encoded protein: CSAAPGQGAGYTF.

The J gene is TRBJ1-2, the V gene TRBV3-1 (or the pseudogene TRBV3-2); TRBD1 might be the D (5 bases). Trimming took off 2 bases at V and 5 bases at J, with 6 bases between the two ends. Germline-derived CDR1 and CDR2 are LGHDT and YNNKEL (reference sequence). CDR3 size: 12 residues. CDR3 in amino acids: CASSQKGYGYTF. CDR3 bases: TGTGCCAGCAGCCAAAAGGGGTATGGCTACACCTTC.

This chain links TRBV19 with TRBJ1-5; D is undetermined. The ends were cut back, 3 bases at V and 1 base at J, with 10 bases in the middle. This CDR3 contains 15 residues. Germline values: CDR1 LNHDA, CDR2 SQIVND (reference sequence). CDR3 loop: CASSIRMESNQPQHF. DNA of the CDR3: TGTGCCAGTAGTATTAGAATGGAGAGCAATCAGCCCCAGCATTTT.

The DNA for the CDR3 is TGTGCCAGCAGCTCTACGTCCGGGACAGGGGTTGGCTACACCTTC. The encoded protein is CASSSTSGTGVGYTF. V usage is TRBV11-2 and J usage is TRBJ1-2; 10 bases fit TRBD1. Germline-derived CDR1 and CDR2 are SGHAT and FQNNGV. The CDR3 is made up of 15 amino acids. Trimming cost V 4 bases and J 7 bases; bases outside gene matches: 9.

This clone was seen once. The chain joins TRBV5-5 to TRBJ1-5, with TRBD1 matching 7 bases. CDR1 is SGHKS, CDR2 YYEKEE, per germline (reference sequence). V dropped 4 bases and J dropped 3; count of bases not matched to a gene: 7. This CDR3 comprises 15 residues. CDR3 protein: CASSRLDRDNQPQHF. The CDR3 DNA sequence: TGTGCCAGCAGCCGCCTCGACAGGGACAATCAGCCCCAGCATTTT.

The chain carries TRBV11-2 and TRBJ1-6; 11 positions match TRBD1. CDR3 length: 14 residues. Losses at the gene ends were 5 bases for V and 9 bases for J; bases not matched to a gene: 3. Germline V gene lookup returns CDR1 SGHAT and CDR2 FQNNGV. The CDR3 region is CASSGQGAGSPLHF. The CDR3 region has the DNA TGTGCCAGCAGCGGACAGGGGGCAGGTTCACCCCTCCACTTT.

Many counts were recorded for this clone. In the same sample, other DNA sequences code for this CDR3. V gene TRBV6-1 combines with J gene TRBJ2-7; a possible D gene is TRBD1 (5 bases). Trimming removed 0 bases from V and 0 bases from J, with 6 bases in between. The CDR3 length is 14 residues. Per germline, CDR1 MNHNS and CDR2 SASEGT. CDR3 sequence (DNA): TGTGCCAGCAGTGAAGCAGACAGCTCCTACGAGCAGTACTTC. Encoded protein: CASSEADSSYEQYF.

The J gene is TRBJ2-3, the V gene TRBV3-1 (or the pseudogene TRBV3-2), with a weak D call TRBD2 (7 bases). This CDR3 has 16 residues. Germline assignment: CDR1 LGHDT and CDR2 YNNKEL (reference sequence). V was shortened by 8 bases and J by 6 bases, with 24 bases between the two germline ends. Written as DNA, the CDR3 is TGTGCCAGCTCCAGCCATGGGGGGGGCCCGACGGATACGCAGTATTTT. It is translated as CASSSHGGGPTDTQYF.

The genes are TRBV5-4 and TRBJ1-1; D may be TRBD1 (5 bases). The CDR3 loop spans 14 amino acids. The germline gives CDR1 SGHNT, CDR2 YYREEE (reference sequence). V gave up 3 bases and J gave up 1 base, with 10 bases separating them. CDR3: CASSSGTPNTEAFF. Here the CDR3 DNA reads TGTGCCAGCAGCTCCGGGACTCCGAACACTGAAGCTTTCTTT.

The genes are TRBV5-1 and TRBJ2-7; D may be TRBD2 (5 bases). Germline V CDR1 and CDR2: SGHRS, YFSETQ. The CDR3 has 15 amino acids. Trimming removed 1 base from V and 3 bases from J, with 14 bases in between. CDR3 sequence reads: CASSLSVDAGYEQYF. CDR3 bases: TGCGCCAGCAGCTTGAGTGTGGACGCGGGCTACGAGCAGTACTTC.

This chain uses TRBV18 with TRBJ2-1; 10 bases match TRBD1. Germline lookup yields CDR1 KGHSH and CDR2 LQKENI. V shed 3 bases and J 6 bases; nucleotides not matched to a gene: 5. CDR3 length: 15 amino acids. This CDR3 reads CASSPVGQGSNEQFF. The CDR3 coding sequence is TGTGCCAGCTCACCCGTGGGACAGGGGAGCAATGAGCAGTTCTTC.

As concerns this clone: This sample includes further DNA sequences coding for the same CDR3. The rearrangement joins TRBV12-3 or TRBV12-4 to TRBJ2-5; D ambiguous. The CDR3 covers 12 residues. Trimming took 2 bases from V and 4 from J, leaving 5 bases between them. The CDR3 sequence: CASSLNRETQYF. The CDR3, as DNA: TGTGCCAGCAGTTTAAATCGAGAGACCCAGTACTTC.

The sample holds one count of this clone. The chain links TRBV24-1 to TRBJ1-6, with D uncertain. The CDR3 is 13 residues long. Trimming cost V 3 bases and J 12 bases, with 11 bases left between them. Germline V gene sequence: CDR1 KGHDR, CDR2 SFDVKD. The CDR3 sequence is CATSDTLGEPLHF. The CDR3 bases are TGTGCCACCAGTGATACTCTCGGGGAACCCCTCCACTTT.